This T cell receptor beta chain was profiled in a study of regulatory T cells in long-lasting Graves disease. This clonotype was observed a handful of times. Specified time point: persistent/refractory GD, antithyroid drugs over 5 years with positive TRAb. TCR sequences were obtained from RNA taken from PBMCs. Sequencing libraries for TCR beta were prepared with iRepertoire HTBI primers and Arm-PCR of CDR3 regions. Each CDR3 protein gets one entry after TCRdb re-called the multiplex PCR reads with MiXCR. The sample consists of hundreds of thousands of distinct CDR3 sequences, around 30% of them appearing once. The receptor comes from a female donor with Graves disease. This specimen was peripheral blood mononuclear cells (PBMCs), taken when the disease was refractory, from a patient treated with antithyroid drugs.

The CDR3 DNA sequence: TGTGCCAGCAGTGCCGGGACAGGCCCCTACAATGAGCAGTTCTTC. Protein product: CASSAGTGPYNEQFF. This chain connects TRBV6-1 to TRBJ2-1; TRBD1 matches 8 bases. The trim removed 4 bases at V and 2 bases at J, leaving 4 bases unmatched. From germline, CDR1 is MNHNS and CDR2 SASEGT. The CDR3 runs 15 residues.